This T cell receptor (beta chain) was captured by sequencing in a study of T cells expressing NK-cell markers. Study background: Sorted CD3+CD56-NKG2C+, CD3+CD56+NKG2C- and CD3+CD56+NKG2C+ T cells were the source of the TCR beta repertoires.

Study conclusions and caveats: A handful of donors showed these clonotypes also leading the CD3+CD56-NKG2C+ fraction. Whether expanded NKG2C+ T cell clones recognized HCMV stayed uncertain. For roughly 6 donors, the dominant NKG2C+ clonotypes made up roughly 1.0-7.0% of their CD8+ T cells.

A remark on this clonotype: Antigen unknown.

No DNA is given; TCRdb re-called the 5' RACE reads and lists each CDR3 protein once. The sample totals roughly 380,000 distinct CDR3 sequences. The CDR3 has 15 amino acids. CDR1 is LGHDT and CDR2 is YNNKEL in the germline V gene (reference sequence). This chain connects TRBV3-1 to TRBJ2-1; TCRdb's D call, TRBD2, is unchecked because there is no DNA. Specimen: blood T cells: a sorted CD56 or NKG2C T cell subset, CD4+ or CD8+ T cells, or bulk PBMC T cells (not recorded which). This receptor was identified in a man aged 18 to 70 in good health. CDR3 amino acids: CASSQQLAGSNEQFF.